A selection of T cell receptor beta chains follows, all from one sample in a study of identical twins. MiXCR, run by TCRdb on the 5' RACE reads, gives a single entry per CDR3 protein. The data hold some 760,000 distinct CDR3 sequences, with 15% to 20% observed a single time. The sample was also reused in another study, on T cells expressing NK-cell markers.

Specimen: PBMCs. The receptor source for this set is a woman aged 18-29 years in good health. The CDR3 runs from the conserved cysteine through the conserved F or W. A D gene is named only where the DNA matches it firmly. Rows give clone size only sometimes, using once, few, many, or a class for an expanded clone.

length	D	J	V	size	CDR3	DNA
15	NA	TRBJ2-1	TRBV3-1	NA	CASSQLRDDYNEQFF	TGTGCCAGCAGCCAACTCCGGGACGACTACAATGAGCAGTTCTTC
15	NA	TRBJ1-1	TRBV12-3/TRBV12-4	many	CASSFGRTANTEAFF	TGTGCCAGCAGTTTCGGTAGGACGGCGAACACTGAAGCTTTCTTT
16	TRBD2	TRBJ2-1	TRBV20-1	few	CSASPTSGTTINEQFF	TGCAGTGCTAGTCCGACTAGCGGGACCACGATCAATGAGCAGTTCTTC
14	NA	TRBJ2-7	TRBV2	NA	CASSGVGPSYEQYF	TGTGCCAGCAGTGGTGTAGGGCCCTCCTACGAGCAGTACTTC
16	NA	TRBJ2-1	TRBV10-3	NA	CAISVSSTGSYNEQFF	TGTGCCATCAGTGTGAGTAGCACGGGGTCCTACAATGAGCAGTTCTTC
15	TRBD2	TRBJ2-1	TRBV10-3	NA	CAISRTSGEIDEQFF	TGTGCCATCAGCCGGACTAGCGGGGAAATCGATGAGCAGTTCTTC
13	TRBD1	TRBJ2-7	TRBV12-3/TRBV12-4	many	CASRAGGPYEQYF	TGTGCCAGCAGAGCAGGGGGTCCCTACGAGCAGTACTTC
14	NA	TRBJ2-7	TRBV3-1	NA	CASSHGPSSYEQYF	TGTGCCAGCAGCCATGGACCGAGTTCTTACGAGCAGTACTTC
16	NA	TRBJ2-7	TRBV6-2/TRBV6-3	NA	CASSYDGQTLAYEQYF	TGTGCCAGCAGTTACGACGGACAGACTCTTGCCTACGAGCAGTACTTC
11	NA	TRBJ1-1	TRBV3-1	many	CASSQGAEAFF	TGTGCCAGCAGCCAGGGGGCTGAAGCTTTCTTT
15	NA	TRBJ1-6	TRBV7-2	few	CASSLVRGDYSPLHF	TGTGCCAGCAGCTTAGTAAGAGGGGATTACTCACCCCTCCACTTT
12	NA	TRBJ2-7	TRBV29-1	NA	CSVERTVGEQYF	TGCAGCGTTGAAAGGACCGTCGGCGAGCAGTACTTC
11	NA	TRBJ2-1	TRBV5-6	few	CASDSYNEQFF	TGTGCCAGCGACAGCTACAATGAGCAGTTCTTC
14	NA	TRBJ2-5	TRBV10-2	few	CASRSGQNQETQYF	TGCGCCAGCAGGTCCGGACAGAATCAAGAGACCCAGTACTTC
20	NA	TRBJ2-7	TRBV4-3	few	CASSQVIGGPYLRPSYEQYF	TGCGCCAGCAGCCAAGTCATTGGCGGCCCCTACCTGCGGCCATCCTACGAGCAGTACTTC
19	TRBD2	TRBJ2-1	TRBV28	NA	CASSPQASGNLYSYNEQFF	TGTGCCAGCAGTCCTCAGGCTAGCGGGAACCTGTATTCCTACAATGAGCAGTTCTTC